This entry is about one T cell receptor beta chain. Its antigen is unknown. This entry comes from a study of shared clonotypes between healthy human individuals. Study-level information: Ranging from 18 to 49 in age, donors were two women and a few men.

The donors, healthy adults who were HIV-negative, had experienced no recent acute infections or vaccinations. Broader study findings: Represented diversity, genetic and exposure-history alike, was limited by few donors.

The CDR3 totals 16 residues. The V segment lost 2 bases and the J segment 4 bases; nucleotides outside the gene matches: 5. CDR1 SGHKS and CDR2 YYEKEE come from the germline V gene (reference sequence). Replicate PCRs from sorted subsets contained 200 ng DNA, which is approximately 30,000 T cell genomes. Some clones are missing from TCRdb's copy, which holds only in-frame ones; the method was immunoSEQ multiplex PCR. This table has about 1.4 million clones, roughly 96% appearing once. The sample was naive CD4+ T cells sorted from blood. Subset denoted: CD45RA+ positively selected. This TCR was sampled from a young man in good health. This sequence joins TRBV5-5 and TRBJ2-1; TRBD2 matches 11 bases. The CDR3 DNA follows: TGTGCCAGCAGCTTTGTGGGGACTAGCGGATACAATGAGCAGTTCTTC. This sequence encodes CASSFVGTSGYNEQFF.